This T cell receptor (beta chain) was documented in a study of shared clonotypes between healthy human individuals. Study information: Per-donor plates numbered three CD4 naive, three CD4 memory, two CD8 naive and one CD8 memory.

Every one of the donors was a Caucasian adult that lived in Nashville, Tennessee. Remarks on this clone: Its specificity is not known.

Original processing methods: From ImmunoSEQ came sequences covering only the junction and carrying no quality scores, so filtering differed. The repertoire was sequenced with immunoSEQ multiplex PCR; TCRdb's copy has only in-frame clones and lacks some. For V, J and clone size, that table is used; D and trimming come from the DNA. The sample holds some 2,100,000 clones, 90% to 97% seen once. Findings and limits, study-wide: The rarefaction results pointed to incomplete sorted-subset sequencing despite large depth.

The V gene lost 5 bases and the J gene lost 4 bases, with 15 bases spanning the gap. The germline V gene has CDR1 SNHLY and CDR2 FYNNEI. The CDR3 extends over 15 amino acids. Sequencing used naive CD4+ T cells sorted from blood. Subset meaning: CD45RA+ positively selected. The V gene is TRBV2, the J gene TRBJ1-3; TRBD1 is a possible D gene (6 bases). This TCR derives from a man aged 18 to 29 in good health. CDR3 nucleotide sequence: TGTGCCAGCAGTCCATCCACAGGGAGAGGAAACACCATATATTTT. Protein: CASSPSTGRGNTIYF.